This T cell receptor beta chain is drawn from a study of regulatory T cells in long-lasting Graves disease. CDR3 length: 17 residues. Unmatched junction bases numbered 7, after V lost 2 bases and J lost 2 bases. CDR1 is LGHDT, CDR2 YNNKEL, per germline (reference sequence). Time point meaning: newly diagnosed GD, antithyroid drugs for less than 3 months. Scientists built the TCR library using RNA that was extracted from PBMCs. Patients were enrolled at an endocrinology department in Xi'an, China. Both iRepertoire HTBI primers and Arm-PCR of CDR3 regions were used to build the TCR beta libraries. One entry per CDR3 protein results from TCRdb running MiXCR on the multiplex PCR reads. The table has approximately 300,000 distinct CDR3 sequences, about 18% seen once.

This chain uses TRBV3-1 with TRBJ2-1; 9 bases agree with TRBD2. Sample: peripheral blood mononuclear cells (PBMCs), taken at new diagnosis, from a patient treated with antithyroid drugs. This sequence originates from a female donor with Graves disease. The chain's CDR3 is CASSQTLPSGTYNEQFF. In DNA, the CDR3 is TGTGCCAGCAGCCAAACGTTGCCTAGCGGGACCTACAATGAGCAGTTCTTC.